The 2 T cell receptor beta chains below all came from one sample that was sequenced in a study of blood T cell repertoires in COVID-19. The data were produced by immunoSEQ multiplex PCR, yet TCRdb's version contains in-frame clones alone and is incomplete. Altogether over 85,000 clones are present, about 90% being singletons, with the ten largest covering about 20%. Sequenced input: peripheral blood. All receptors derive from a human donor in a cohort sampled during active COVID-19.

This rearrangement joins TRBV27 to TRBJ2-5, with TRBD1 identical over 7 bases. The CDR3 has 14 amino acids. Germline-derived CDR1 and CDR2 are MNHEY and SMNVEV (reference sequence). Trimming took 7 bases from V and 7 from J; bases not matched to a gene: 12. The CDR3 loop is CASTRYRGEGTQYF. The CDR3 DNA reads TGTGCCAGCACCCGGTACAGGGGCGAGGGGACCCAGTACTTC.

This chain links TRBV28 with TRBJ2-7; 9 nucleotides line up with TRBD1. The CDR3 is made up of 17 amino acids. The V gene's germline CDR1 is MDHEN and CDR2 SYDVKM. With 6 bases clipped from V and 0 bases from J, the junction kept 12 bases outside the gene matches. CDR3: CASRTTPGQGYSYEQYF. The CDR3 DNA follows: TGTGCCAGCAGAACTACCCCGGGACAGGGATACTCCTACGAGCAGTACTTC.